A selection of T cell receptor beta chains follows, all from one sample in a study of beta chain features in type 1 diabetes. Data came from immunoSEQ multiplex PCR; TCRdb stores just in-frame clones and leaves some out. Of about 240,000 clones listed, around 26% are singletons. Sequencing was performed on central memory CD4+ T cells from blood. The receptor set was obtained from a man aged 25-45 years in good health. The CDR3 runs from the conserved cysteine through the conserved F or W. Each record gives: CDR3 protein, CDR3 DNA, clone size, V gene, J gene, D gene. D genes are given only for firm matches. Not all rows give a size; the values are once, few, many and, for expanded clones, a class.

CDR3 protein: CASSGTVTDTQYF
CDR3 DNA: TGTGCCAGCAGCGGGACAGTCACAGATACGCAGTATTTT
clone size: few
V gene: TRBV2
J gene: TRBJ2-3
D gene: TRBD1

CDR3 protein: CSVQGPGSNQPQHF
CDR3 DNA: TGCAGCGTGCAGGGTCCGGGTAGCAATCAGCCCCAGCATTTT
clone size: few
V gene: TRBV29-1
J gene: TRBJ1-5
D gene: .

CDR3 protein: CASSLVSGELFF
CDR3 DNA: TGTGCCAGCAGCCTGGTATCCGGGGAGCTGTTTTTT
clone size: .
V gene: TRBV7-2
J gene: TRBJ2-2
D gene: .

CDR3 protein: CASSDSGRPPYNEQFF
CDR3 DNA: TGCGCCAGCAGTGACAGCGGAAGACCCCCCTACAATGAGCAGTTCTTC
clone size: .
V gene: TRBV10-1
J gene: TRBJ2-1
D gene: .

CDR3 protein: CASSPDRYYGYTF
CDR3 DNA: TGTGCCAGCAGCCCGGACAGGTACTATGGCTACACCTTC
clone size: .
V gene: TRBV5-6
J gene: TRBJ1-2
D gene: TRBD1

CDR3 protein: CAISRTSGGDPSEQFF
CDR3 DNA: TGTGCCATCAGTAGGACTAGCGGGGGGGACCCCAGTGAGCAGTTCTTC
clone size: .
V gene: TRBV10-3
J gene: TRBJ2-1
D gene: TRBD2

CDR3 protein: CASRAPNSPLHF
CDR3 DNA: TGTGCCAGCAGAGCACCTAATTCACCCCTCCACTTT
clone size: .
V gene: TRBV6-1
J gene: TRBJ1-6
D gene: .

CDR3 protein: CASSLVPAGANVLTF
CDR3 DNA: TGTGCCAGCAGCTTGGTACCGGCTGGGGCCAACGTCCTGACTTTC
clone size: few
V gene: TRBV5-6
J gene: TRBJ2-6
D gene: .

CDR3 protein: CASSWANSGANVLTF
CDR3 DNA: TGCGCCAGCAGCTGGGCCAACTCTGGGGCCAACGTCCTGACTTTC
clone size: .
V gene: TRBV5-1
J gene: TRBJ2-6
D gene: .

CDR3 protein: CASSFSDSGNTIYF
CDR3 DNA: TGTGCCAGCAGCTTCTCCGACTCTGGAAACACCATATATTTT
clone size: few
V gene: TRBV13
J gene: TRBJ1-3
D gene: .

CDR3 protein: CASSFRDRRSEPQHF
CDR3 DNA: TGTGCCAGCAGTTTCCGGGACAGGAGGTCTGAGCCCCAGCATTTT
clone size: .
V gene: TRBV5-6
J gene: TRBJ1-5
D gene: TRBD1

CDR3 protein: CASSAEGLGRHF
CDR3 DNA: TGTGCCAGCAGTGCGGAAGGATTAGGAAGGCATTTT
clone size: few
V gene: TRBV2
J gene: TRBJ1-5
D gene: .

CDR3 protein: CASSSQGNYNEQFF
CDR3 DNA: TGTGCCAGCTCATCACAGGGCAACTACAATGAGCAGTTCTTC
clone size: .
V gene: TRBV18
J gene: TRBJ2-1
D gene: .

CDR3 protein: CASSLSREVRAQYF
CDR3 DNA: TGTGCCAGCAGTTTATCCAGGGAGGTACGGGCCCAGTACTTC
clone size: .
V gene: TRBV27
J gene: TRBJ2-5
D gene: .

CDR3 protein: CASSFEGRGDTQYF
CDR3 DNA: TGTGCCAGCAGTTTTGAAGGGCGGGGGGATACGCAGTATTTT
clone size: .
V gene: TRBV27
J gene: TRBJ2-3
D gene: TRBD2

CDR3 protein: CASGYRDGYTF
CDR3 DNA: TGTGCCAGCGGCTATCGGGATGGCTACACCTTC
clone size: .
V gene: TRBV5-6
J gene: TRBJ1-2
D gene: .

CDR3 protein: CASSSSTGGHSTDTQYF
CDR3 DNA: TGTGCCAGCAGCTCTTCTACAGGGGGCCATAGCACAGATACGCAGTATTTT
clone size: .
V gene: TRBV11-3
J gene: TRBJ2-3
D gene: TRBD1

CDR3 protein: CASSHEGSWETQYF
CDR3 DNA: TGTGCCAGCAGCCACGAGGGCAGTTGGGAGACCCAGTACTTC
clone size: .
V gene: TRBV7-9
J gene: TRBJ2-5
D gene: .

CDR3 protein: CASSSPDSTGHEQFF
CDR3 DNA: TGTGCCAGCAGCTCCCCGGACTCCACGGGGCATGAGCAGTTCTTC
clone size: .
V gene: TRBV7-2
J gene: TRBJ2-1
D gene: .

CDR3 protein: CASRAADTQYF
CDR3 DNA: TGTGCCAGCAGGGCGGCGGATACGCAGTATTTT
clone size: .
V gene: TRBV5-6
J gene: TRBJ2-3
D gene: .

CDR3 protein: CAWGDNVGTEAFF
CDR3 DNA: TGTGCCTGGGGGGACAACGTGGGGACTGAAGCTTTCTTT
clone size: few
V gene: TRBV30
J gene: TRBJ1-1
D gene: .

CDR3 protein: CASSAGQGAMNEQYF
CDR3 DNA: TGTGCCAGCAGCGCCGGACAGGGGGCAATGAACGAGCAGTACTTC
clone size: .
V gene: TRBV7-2
J gene: TRBJ2-7
D gene: TRBD1

CDR3 protein: CASSLAGGRPTGNIQYF
CDR3 DNA: TGTGCCAGCAGCTTAGCGGGGGGCCGACCGACGGGGAACATTCAGTACTTC
clone size: .
V gene: TRBV5-4
J gene: TRBJ2-4
D gene: TRBD2